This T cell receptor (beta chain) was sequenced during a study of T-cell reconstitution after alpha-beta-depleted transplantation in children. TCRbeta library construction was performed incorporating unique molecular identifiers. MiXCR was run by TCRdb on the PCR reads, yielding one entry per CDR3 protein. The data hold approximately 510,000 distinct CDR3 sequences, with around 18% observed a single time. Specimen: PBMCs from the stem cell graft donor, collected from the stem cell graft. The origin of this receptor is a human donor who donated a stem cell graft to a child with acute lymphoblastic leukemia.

Here the CDR3 reads CASSLENGMTGELFF. The CDR3 bases are TGCGCCAGCAGCTTAGAGAACGGGATGACCGGGGAGCTGTTTTTT. V and J are TRBV5-1 and TRBJ2-2; the D gene is possibly TRBD2 (5 bases). The V and J ends lost 2 bases and 5 bases respectively, with 13 bases between them. The CDR3 covers 15 residues. Germline values: CDR1 SGHRS, CDR2 YFSETQ.